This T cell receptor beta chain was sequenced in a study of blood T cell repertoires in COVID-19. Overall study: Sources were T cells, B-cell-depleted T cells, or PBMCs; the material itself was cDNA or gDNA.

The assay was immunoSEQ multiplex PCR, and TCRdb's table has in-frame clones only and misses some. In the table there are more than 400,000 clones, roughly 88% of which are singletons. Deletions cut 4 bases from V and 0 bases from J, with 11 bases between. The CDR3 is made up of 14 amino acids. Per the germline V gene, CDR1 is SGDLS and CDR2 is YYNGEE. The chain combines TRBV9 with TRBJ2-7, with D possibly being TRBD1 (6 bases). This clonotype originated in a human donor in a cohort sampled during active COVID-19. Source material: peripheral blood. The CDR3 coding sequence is TGTGCCAGCAGCTTCCGACAGGACTCCTACGAGCAGTACTTC. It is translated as CASSFRQDSYEQYF.